This TCR beta chain was recorded in a study of blood T cell repertoires in COVID-19. Study-level background: The study drew acute and convalescent COVID-19 samples from the United States, Italy and Spain. PBMCs, B-cell-depleted T cells, or T cells provided the cDNA or gDNA that made up the material.

Trimming stripped 1 base from V and 2 bases from J, with 11 bases between. CDR3 length equals 15 residues. Germline lookup yields CDR1 MGHRA and CDR2 YSYEKL. As handled by the study authors: Using reference gene primer amplification, nucleated cell counts were estimated. TCRdb's copy holds only in-frame clones and misses some; the assay was immunoSEQ multiplex PCR. The D gene and trimming were derived from the DNA, and the V and J assignments and clone size from that table. The top ten hold roughly two fifths of the sample, which has some 110,000 clones, 81% seen once. The source of this sequence is a man older than 75 with acute or convalescent COVID-19. Sequencing input: peripheral blood. The gene calls are TRBV4-1 and TRBJ1-1; possibly TRBD1 for D (5 bases). Here the CDR3 reads CASSQATGLNTEAFF. In DNA, the CDR3 is TGCGCCAGCAGCCAAGCTACAGGCTTAAACACTGAAGCTTTCTTT.